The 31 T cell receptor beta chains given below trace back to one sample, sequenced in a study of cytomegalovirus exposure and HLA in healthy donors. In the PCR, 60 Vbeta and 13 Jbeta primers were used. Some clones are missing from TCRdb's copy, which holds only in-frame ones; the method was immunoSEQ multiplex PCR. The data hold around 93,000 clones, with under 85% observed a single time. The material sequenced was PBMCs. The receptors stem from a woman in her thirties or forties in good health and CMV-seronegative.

CDR3 residues: CASSEVAVSYEQYF. DNA for the CDR3: TGTGCCAGCAGTGAGGTGGCGGTGAGCTACGAGCAGTACTTC. This sequence joins TRBV2 and TRBJ2-5; D call uncertain. The J call may be incorrect, as the DNA end agrees better with TRBJ2-7. This CDR3 spans 14 amino acids. Germline V lookup: CDR1 SNHLY, CDR2 FYNNEI.

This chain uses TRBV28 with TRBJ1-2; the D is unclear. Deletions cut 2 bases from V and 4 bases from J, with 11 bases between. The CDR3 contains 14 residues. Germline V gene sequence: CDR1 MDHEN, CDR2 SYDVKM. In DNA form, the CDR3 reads TGTGCCAGCAGTTTAACGGCCCGGGGCTATGGCTACACCTTC. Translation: CASSLTARGYGYTF.

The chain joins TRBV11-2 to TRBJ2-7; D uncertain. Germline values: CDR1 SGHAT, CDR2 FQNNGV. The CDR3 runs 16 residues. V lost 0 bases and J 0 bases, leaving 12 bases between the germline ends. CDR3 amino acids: CASSLDSSVHSYEQYF. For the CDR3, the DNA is TGTGCCAGCAGCTTAGATTCTTCGGTCCACTCCTACGAGCAGTACTTC.

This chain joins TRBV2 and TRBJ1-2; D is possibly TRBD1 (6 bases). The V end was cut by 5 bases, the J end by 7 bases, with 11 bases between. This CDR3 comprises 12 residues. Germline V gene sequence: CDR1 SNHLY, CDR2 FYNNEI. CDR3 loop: CASSIQGRGYTF. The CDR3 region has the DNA TGTGCCAGCAGTATCCAGGGGCGTGGCTACACCTTC.

CDR3 nucleotides: TGTGCGTCTCACGGGGGAGGAAACACCATATATTTT. Its translation: CASHGGGNTIYF. V and J are TRBV30 and TRBJ1-3; a weak D match, TRBD1 (5 bases). The germline CDR1 and CDR2 sequences are GTSNPN and SVGIG (reference sequence). This CDR3 has 12 amino acids.

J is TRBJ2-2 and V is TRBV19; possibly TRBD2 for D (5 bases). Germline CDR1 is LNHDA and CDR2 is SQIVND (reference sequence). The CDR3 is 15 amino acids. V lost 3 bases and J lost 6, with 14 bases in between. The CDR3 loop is CASSIGRGSAGELFF. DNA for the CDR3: TGTGCCAGTAGTATTGGGAGAGGGTCCGCCGGGGAGCTGTTTTTT. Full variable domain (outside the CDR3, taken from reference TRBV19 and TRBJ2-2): DGGITQSPKYLFRKEGQNVTLSCEQNLNHDAMYWYRQDPGQGLRLIYYSQIVNDFQKGDIAEGYSVSREKKESFPLTVTSAQKNPTAFYLCASSIGRGSAGELFFGEGSRLTVL.

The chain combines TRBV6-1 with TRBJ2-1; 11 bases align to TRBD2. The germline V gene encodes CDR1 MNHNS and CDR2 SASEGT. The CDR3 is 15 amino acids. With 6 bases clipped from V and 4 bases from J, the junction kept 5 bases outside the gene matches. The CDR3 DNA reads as TGTGCCAGCAGACATACTAGCGGGGGTTACAATGAGCAGTTCTTC. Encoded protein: CASRHTSGGYNEQFF.

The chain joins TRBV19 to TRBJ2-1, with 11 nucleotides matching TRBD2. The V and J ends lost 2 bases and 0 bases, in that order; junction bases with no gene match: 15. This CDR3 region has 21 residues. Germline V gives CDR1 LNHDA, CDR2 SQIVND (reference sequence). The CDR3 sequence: CASSIRGPGLAVSSSYNEQFF. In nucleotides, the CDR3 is TGTGCCAGTAGTATAAGGGGGCCGGGACTAGCGGTCTCGAGCTCCTACAATGAGCAGTTCTTC.

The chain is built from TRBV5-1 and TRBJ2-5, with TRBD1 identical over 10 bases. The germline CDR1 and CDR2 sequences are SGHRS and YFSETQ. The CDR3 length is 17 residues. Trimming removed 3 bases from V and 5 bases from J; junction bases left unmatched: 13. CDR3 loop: CASSWTAGQGKRETQYF. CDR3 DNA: TGCGCCAGCAGCTGGACGGCGGGACAGGGGAAGAGGGAGACCCAGTACTTC.

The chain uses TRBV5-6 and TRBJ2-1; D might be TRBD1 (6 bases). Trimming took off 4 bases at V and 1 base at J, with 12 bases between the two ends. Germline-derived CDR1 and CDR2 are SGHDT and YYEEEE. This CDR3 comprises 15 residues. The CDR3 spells CASSLRTASYNEQFF. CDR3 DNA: TGTGCCAGCAGCCTCCGGACAGCTTCCTACAATGAGCAGTTCTTC.

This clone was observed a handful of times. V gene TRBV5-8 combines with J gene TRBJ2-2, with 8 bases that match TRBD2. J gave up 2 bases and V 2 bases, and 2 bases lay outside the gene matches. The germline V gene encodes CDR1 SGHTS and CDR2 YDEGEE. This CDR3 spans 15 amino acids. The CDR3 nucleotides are TGTGCCAGCAGCTTCGGGACTAGAAACACCGGGGAGCTGTTTTTT. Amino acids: CASSFGTRNTGELFF.

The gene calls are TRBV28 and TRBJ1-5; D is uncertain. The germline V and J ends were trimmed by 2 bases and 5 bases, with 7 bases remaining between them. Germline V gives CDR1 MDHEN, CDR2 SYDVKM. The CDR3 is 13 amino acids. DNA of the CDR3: TGTGCCAGCAGTTTAGACGGAGATCAGCCCCAGCATTTT. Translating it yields CASSLDGDQPQHF.

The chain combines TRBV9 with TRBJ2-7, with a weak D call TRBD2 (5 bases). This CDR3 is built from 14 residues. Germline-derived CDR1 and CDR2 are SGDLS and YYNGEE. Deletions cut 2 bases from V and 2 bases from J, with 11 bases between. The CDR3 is CASSVTAETYEQYF. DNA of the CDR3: TGTGCCAGCAGCGTTACAGCGGAAACCTACGAGCAGTACTTC.

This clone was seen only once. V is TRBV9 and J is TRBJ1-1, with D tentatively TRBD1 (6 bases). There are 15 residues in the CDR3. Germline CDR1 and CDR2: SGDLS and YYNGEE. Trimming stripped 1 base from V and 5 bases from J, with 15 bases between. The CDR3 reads CASSVRPRGYTEAFF. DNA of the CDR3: TGTGCCAGCAGCGTACGTCCCAGGGGATATACTGAAGCTTTCTTT.

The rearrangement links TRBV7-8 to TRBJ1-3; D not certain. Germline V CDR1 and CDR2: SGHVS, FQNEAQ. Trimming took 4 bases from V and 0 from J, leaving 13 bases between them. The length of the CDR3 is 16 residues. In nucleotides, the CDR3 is TGTGCCAGCAGCTCCCTCCGAGGAAGCTCTGGAAACACCATATATTTT. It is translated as CASSSLRGSSGNTIYF.

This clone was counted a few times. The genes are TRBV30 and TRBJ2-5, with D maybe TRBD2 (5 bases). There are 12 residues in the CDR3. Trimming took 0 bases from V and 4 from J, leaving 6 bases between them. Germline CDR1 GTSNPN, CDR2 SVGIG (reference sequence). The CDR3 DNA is TGTGCCTGGAGTGTGGCGGGAGAGACCCAGTACTTC. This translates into CAWSVAGETQYF.

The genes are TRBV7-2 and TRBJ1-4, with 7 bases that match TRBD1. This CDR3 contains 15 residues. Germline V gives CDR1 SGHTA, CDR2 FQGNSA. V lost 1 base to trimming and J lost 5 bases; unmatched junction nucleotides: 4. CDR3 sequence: CASSLVDRVNEKLFF. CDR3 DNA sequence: TGTGCCAGCAGCTTAGTCGACAGGGTGAATGAAAAACTGTTTTTT.

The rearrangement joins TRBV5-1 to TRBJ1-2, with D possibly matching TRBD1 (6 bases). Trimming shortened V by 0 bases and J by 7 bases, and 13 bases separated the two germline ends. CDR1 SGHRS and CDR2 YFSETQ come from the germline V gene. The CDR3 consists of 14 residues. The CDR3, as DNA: TGCGCCAGCAGCTTGGAGCGGGGGCAAGGTGGCTACACCTTC. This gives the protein CASSLERGQGGYTF.

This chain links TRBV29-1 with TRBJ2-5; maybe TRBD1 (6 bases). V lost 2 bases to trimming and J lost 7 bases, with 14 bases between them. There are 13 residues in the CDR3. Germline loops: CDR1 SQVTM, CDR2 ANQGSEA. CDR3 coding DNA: TGCAGCGTTGAATGGGGGCAGGAAGGGACCCAGTACTTC. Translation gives CSVEWGQEGTQYF.

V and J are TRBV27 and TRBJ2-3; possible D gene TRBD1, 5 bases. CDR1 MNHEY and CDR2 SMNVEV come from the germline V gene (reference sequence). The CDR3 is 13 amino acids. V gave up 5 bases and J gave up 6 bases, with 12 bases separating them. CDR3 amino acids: CASSGISGDTQYF. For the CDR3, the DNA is TGTGCCAGCAGTGGCATATCAGGGGATACGCAGTATTTT.

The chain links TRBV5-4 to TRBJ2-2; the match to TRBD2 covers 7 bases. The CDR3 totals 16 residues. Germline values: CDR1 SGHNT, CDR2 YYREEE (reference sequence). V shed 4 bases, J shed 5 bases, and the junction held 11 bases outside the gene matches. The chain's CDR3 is CASSATRTRPTGELFF. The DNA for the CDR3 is TGTGCCAGCAGCGCGACCCGGACTAGACCGACCGGGGAGCTGTTTTTT.

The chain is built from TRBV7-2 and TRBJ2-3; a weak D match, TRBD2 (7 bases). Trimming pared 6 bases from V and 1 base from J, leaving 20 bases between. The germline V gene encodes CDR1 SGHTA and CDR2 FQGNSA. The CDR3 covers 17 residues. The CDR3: CASSYALGGAGTDTQYF. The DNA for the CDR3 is TGTGCCAGCAGTTATGCACTAGGGGGGGCGGGCACAGATACGCAGTATTTT.

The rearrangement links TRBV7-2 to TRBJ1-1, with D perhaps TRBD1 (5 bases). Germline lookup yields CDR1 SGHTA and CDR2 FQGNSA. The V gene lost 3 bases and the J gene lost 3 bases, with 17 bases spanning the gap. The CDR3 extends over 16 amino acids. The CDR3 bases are TGTGCCAGCAGCTTCGGGACGGGGGTGATACACACTGAAGCTTTCTTT. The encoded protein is CASSFGTGVIHTEAFF.

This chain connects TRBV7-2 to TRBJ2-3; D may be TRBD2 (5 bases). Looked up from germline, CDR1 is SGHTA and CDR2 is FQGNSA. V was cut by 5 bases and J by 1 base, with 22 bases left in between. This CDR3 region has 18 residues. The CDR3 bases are TGTGCCAGCAGCCCACACACCAATTTAGCGCGAGGCACAGATACGCAGTATTTT. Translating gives CASSPHTNLARGTDTQYF.

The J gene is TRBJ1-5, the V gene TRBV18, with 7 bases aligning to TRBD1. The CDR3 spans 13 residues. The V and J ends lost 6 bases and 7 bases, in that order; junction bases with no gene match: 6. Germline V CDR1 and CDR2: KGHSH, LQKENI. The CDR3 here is CASSPTGDQPQHF. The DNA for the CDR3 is TGTGCCAGCTCTCCAACAGGGGACCAGCCCCAGCATTTT.

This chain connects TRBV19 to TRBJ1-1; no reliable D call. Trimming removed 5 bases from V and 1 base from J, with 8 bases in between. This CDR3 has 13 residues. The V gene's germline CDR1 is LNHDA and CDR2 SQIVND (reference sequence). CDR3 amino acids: CASSVTRNTEAFF. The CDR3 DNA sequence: TGTGCCAGTAGTGTCACAAGGAACACTGAAGCTTTCTTT.

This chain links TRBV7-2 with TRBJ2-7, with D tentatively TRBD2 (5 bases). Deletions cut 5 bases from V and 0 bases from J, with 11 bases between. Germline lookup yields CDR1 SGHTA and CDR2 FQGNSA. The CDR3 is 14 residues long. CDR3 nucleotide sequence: TGTGCCAGCAGCAAAAGCGGAATCTCCTACGAGCAGTACTTC. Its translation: CASSKSGISYEQYF.

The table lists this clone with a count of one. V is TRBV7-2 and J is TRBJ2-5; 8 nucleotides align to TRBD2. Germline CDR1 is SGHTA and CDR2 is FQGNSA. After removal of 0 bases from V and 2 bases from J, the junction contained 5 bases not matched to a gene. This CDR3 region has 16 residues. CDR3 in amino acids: CASSLAWGLGQETQYF. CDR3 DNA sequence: TGTGCCAGCAGCTTAGCTTGGGGACTAGGTCAAGAGACCCAGTACTTC.

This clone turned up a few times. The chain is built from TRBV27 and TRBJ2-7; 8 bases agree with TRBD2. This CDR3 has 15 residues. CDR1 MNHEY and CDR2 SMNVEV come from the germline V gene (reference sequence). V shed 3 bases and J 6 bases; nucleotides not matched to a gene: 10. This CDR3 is CASSFSPSGSGEQYF. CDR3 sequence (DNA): TGTGCCAGCAGTTTCTCCCCCAGCGGGAGTGGCGAGCAGTACTTC.

This CDR3 is CASSPTGTDYGYTF. DNA of the CDR3: TGTGCCAGCAGCCCCACCGGGACAGACTATGGCTACACCTTC. This rearrangement joins TRBV9 to TRBJ1-2; 7 positions agree with TRBD1. The germline gives CDR1 SGDLS, CDR2 YYNGEE. Losses at the gene ends were 4 bases for V and 3 bases for J; bases not matched to a gene: 6. The length of the CDR3 is 14 residues.

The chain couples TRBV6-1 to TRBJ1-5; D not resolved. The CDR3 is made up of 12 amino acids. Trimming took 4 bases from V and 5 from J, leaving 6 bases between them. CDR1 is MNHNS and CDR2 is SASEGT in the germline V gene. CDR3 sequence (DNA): TGTGCCAGCAGTGGTTCCTATCAGCCCCAGCATTTT. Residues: CASSGSYQPQHF.